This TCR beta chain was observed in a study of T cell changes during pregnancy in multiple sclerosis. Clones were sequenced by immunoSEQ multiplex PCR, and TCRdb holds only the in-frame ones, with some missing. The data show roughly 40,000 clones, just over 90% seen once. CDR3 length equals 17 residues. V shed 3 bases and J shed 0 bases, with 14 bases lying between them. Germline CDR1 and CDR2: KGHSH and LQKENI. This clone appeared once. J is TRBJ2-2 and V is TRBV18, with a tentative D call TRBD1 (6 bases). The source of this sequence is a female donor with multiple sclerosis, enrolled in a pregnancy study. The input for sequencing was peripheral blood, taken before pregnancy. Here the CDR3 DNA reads TGTGCCAGCTCACCGTTTACAGGGCCAACGAACACCGGGGAGCTGTTTTTT. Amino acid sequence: CASSPFTGPTNTGELFF. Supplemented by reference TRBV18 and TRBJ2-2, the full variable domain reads NAGVMQNPRHLVRRRGQEARLRCSPMKGHSHVYWYRQLPEEGLKFMVYLQKENIIDESGMPKERFSAEFPKEGPSILRIQQVVRGDSAAYFCASSPFTGPTNTGELFFGEGSRLTVL.